This T cell receptor beta chain was identified during a study of blood T cell repertoires in COVID-19. Study background: Sites in the United States, Italy and Spain provided acute and convalescent COVID-19 samples. Nucleic acid was either cDNA or gDNA, and it came from T cells, B-cell-depleted T cells, or PBMCs.

Only in-frame clones appear in the TCRdb table, and some are missing; sequencing was by immunoSEQ multiplex PCR. The data contain 50,000 or so clones, 82% of them singletons. This CDR3 spans 14 amino acids. V was clipped by 2 bases and J by 2 bases; unmatched bases: 3. Germline V gene lookup returns CDR1 MNHNS and CDR2 SASEGT. The sequence came from a man in his forties with acute or convalescent COVID-19. The rearrangement joins TRBV6-1 to TRBJ2-7, with 7 nucleotides matching TRBD1. Sequencing was done on a sample of peripheral blood. The CDR3 DNA sequence: TGTGCCAGCAGTGAAAACAGGGGAACCTACGAGCAGTACTTC. Translating gives CASSENRGTYEQYF.